The present T cell receptor beta chain was sequenced within a study of cytomegalovirus exposure and HLA in healthy donors. The V gene's germline CDR1 is LNHDA and CDR2 SQIVND (reference sequence). The CDR3 contains 13 residues. The germline V and J ends were trimmed by 1 base and 4 bases, with 8 bases remaining between them. PCR involved 60 Vbeta and 13 Jbeta primers. TCRdb keeps only in-frame clones here, not all; method: immunoSEQ multiplex PCR. The sample records some 160,000 clones, about 80% being singletons. The sequenced sample was PBMCs. The TCR was taken from a man aged 50 to 60 in good health and CMV-seropositive. The rearrangement links TRBV19 to TRBJ2-7; D remains unclear. CDR3 residues: CASSIGFAYEQYF. In nucleotides, the CDR3 is TGTGCCAGTAGTATAGGTTTTGCGTACGAGCAGTACTTC.